This entry lists 27 T cell receptor beta chains sequenced from one sample in a study of blood T cell repertoires in COVID-19. Sequenced by immunoSEQ multiplex PCR; TCRdb stores in-frame clones only, minus some. The data hold 350,000 to 450,000 clones, with 80% to 95% observed a single time. Sequenced material: PBMCs or T cells enriched from blood (not recorded which). The receptors were sampled from a woman aged 40-49 years who had been exposed to COVID-19.

This chain uses TRBV30 with TRBJ1-6, with D perhaps matching TRBD1 (6 bases). This CDR3 spans 13 amino acids. The germline V gene encodes CDR1 GTSNPN and CDR2 SVGIG (reference sequence). The V and J ends lost 2 bases and 9 bases respectively, with 11 bases between them. CDR3 residues: CAWSSGGRSPLHF. The DNA of the CDR3 is TGTGCCTGGAGTAGCGGGGGCCGTTCACCCCTCCACTTT.

This chain links TRBV6-5 with TRBJ1-2, with D possibly TRBD1 on 6 matching bases. With 6 bases removed from V and 3 bases from J, the gap between germline ends came to 14 bases. The CDR3 loop spans 14 amino acids. In germline, CDR1 is MNHEY, CDR2 SVGAGI. The CDR3: CASSQGYLDYGYTF. The CDR3 DNA reads TGTGCCAGCAGCCAGGGGTATTTAGACTATGGCTACACCTTC.

The chain links TRBV6-2 or TRBV6-3 to TRBJ1-5, with 7 nucleotides matching TRBD1. J was trimmed by 2 bases and V by 5 bases; bases with no gene match: 9. The CDR3 extends over 16 amino acids. CDR1 is MNHEY, CDR2 SVGEGT, per germline. Here the CDR3 reads CASSTRRQGGNQPQHF. In DNA, the CDR3 is TGTGCCAGCAGTACCCGTCGACAGGGCGGCAATCAGCCCCAGCATTTT.

The V call is TRBV7-2, the J call TRBJ1-1; D is unresolved. This CDR3 region has 15 residues. The germline V gene encodes CDR1 SGHTA and CDR2 FQGNSA. V lost 5 bases to trimming and J lost 5 bases, with 18 bases between them. The DNA of the CDR3 is TGTGCCAGCAGCCCGCGGAGTCCGGCGGGGACTGAAGCTTTCTTT. It yields the protein CASSPRSPAGTEAFF.

This clone showed up just once. Other nucleotide sequences in the sample specify the same CDR3. This chain links TRBV5-4 with TRBJ2-5, with TRBD2 as a possible D gene (7 bases). The CDR3 is made up of 14 amino acids. V was cut by 0 bases and J by 4 bases, with 10 bases left in between. Germline CDR1 and CDR2: SGHNT and YYREEE (reference sequence). This chain's CDR3 is CASSLVGGRETQYF. The CDR3 coding sequence is TGTGCCAGCAGCTTGGTCGGGGGGCGAGAGACCCAGTACTTC.

This chain connects TRBV30 to TRBJ2-1, with D possibly matching TRBD2 (6 bases). Trimming removed 2 bases from V and 10 bases from J, with 15 bases in between. CDR1 is GTSNPN, CDR2 SVGIG, per germline (reference sequence). This CDR3 region has 13 residues. The CDR3 spells CAWSPPYLAEQFF. CDR3 DNA sequence: TGTGCCTGGAGTCCACCCTACCTAGCGGAGCAGTTCTTC.

The chain joins TRBV7-2 to TRBJ2-2; TRBD1 is a possible D gene (6 bases). The germline V gene encodes CDR1 SGHTA and CDR2 FQGNSA. The CDR3 runs 13 residues. V gave up 1 base and J gave up 8 bases, with 8 bases separating them. CDR3 sequence: CASSLGTAGELFF. CDR3 nucleotide sequence: TGTGCCAGCAGCTTAGGGACAGCTGGGGAGCTGTTTTTT.

The chain has TRBV5-1 and TRBJ2-7; 10 bases map to TRBD2. Trimming at V came to 4 bases and at J to 2 bases, leaving 6 bases not matched to a gene. CDR1 is SGHRS, CDR2 YFSETQ, per germline. The length of the CDR3 is 15 residues. The CDR3 DNA reads as TGCGCCAGCAGCCTAGGGACTAGCGTTACCTACGAGCAGTACTTC. It translates to CASSLGTSVTYEQYF.

The chain joins TRBV29-1 to TRBJ1-2; TRBD1 agrees at 7 bases. Trimming at V came to 2 bases and at J to 5 bases, leaving 11 bases not matched to a gene. From germline, CDR1 is SQVTM and CDR2 ANQGSEA. The CDR3 covers 15 residues. CDR3 DNA sequence: TGCAGCGTTGAACCCCCCAGGGGGACAGCGTATGGCTACACCTTC. This translates into CSVEPPRGTAYGYTF.

The J gene is TRBJ1-1, the V gene TRBV19; D is possibly TRBD1 (6 bases). Germline V gene data show CDR1 as LNHDA and CDR2 as SQIVND (reference sequence). V lost 7 bases and J 5 bases, leaving 17 bases between the germline ends. CDR3 length equals 14 residues. CDR3 nucleotides: TGTGCCAGTAACCCTACAGGGTATGGGACTGAAGCTTTCTTT. Protein product: CASNPTGYGTEAFF.

The gene calls are TRBV24-1 and TRBJ1-2, with 9 bases matching TRBD1. The CDR3 consists of 13 residues. Trimming took 4 bases from V and 8 from J; bases not matched to a gene: 4. Germline V gene data show CDR1 as KGHDR and CDR2 as SFDVKD. CDR3 protein: CATSDRTGEGYTF. The DNA for the CDR3 is TGTGCCACCAGTGACCGGACAGGGGAAGGCTACACCTTC.

The rearrangement links TRBV14 to TRBJ1-1, with TRBD1 identical over 8 bases. V lost 6 bases and J lost 5; bases outside the gene matches: 5. Germline-derived CDR1 and CDR2 are SGHDN and FVKESK. The CDR3 contains 13 residues. This chain's CDR3 is CASRGQGATEAFF. CDR3 coding DNA: TGTGCCAGCAGGGGGCAGGGGGCGACTGAAGCTTTCTTT.

The genes are TRBV27 and TRBJ1-1; perhaps TRBD1 as D (5 bases). This CDR3 has 14 amino acids. Germline V gene sequence: CDR1 MNHEY, CDR2 SMNVEV (reference sequence). Trimming pared 9 bases from V and 5 bases from J, leaving 19 bases between. CDR3 DNA sequence: TGTGCCAGTGGGCCCCAGGGATTTAGGACTGAAGCTTTCTTT. Translated, it gives CASGPQGFRTEAFF.

This clone is a singleton in its sample. The chain couples TRBV29-1 to TRBJ2-7; 8 positions match TRBD1. Germline V lookup: CDR1 SQVTM, CDR2 ANQGSEA. This CDR3 has 14 residues. V was pared by 5 bases and J by 7 bases, with 13 bases of the junction left unmatched. CDR3 residues: CSVFRQGPEEEQYF. CDR3 nucleotide sequence: TGCAGCGTTTTCCGACAGGGGCCGGAGGAAGAGCAGTACTTC.

The table lists this clone with a few counts. The chain is built from TRBV24-1 and TRBJ2-1; 8 bases agree with TRBD2. The CDR3 has 16 residues. Losses at the gene ends were 1 base for V and 15 bases for J; bases not matched to a gene: 16. CDR1 is KGHDR, CDR2 SFDVKD, per germline. The CDR3: CATSDFSGLALPKRFF. CDR3 coding DNA: TGTGCCACCAGTGATTTCTCTGGACTAGCCTTGCCTAAGCGGTTCTTC.

This chain joins TRBV19 and TRBJ1-5; tentatively, D is TRBD1 (6 bases). The CDR3 is 15 residues long. Germline CDR1 is LNHDA and CDR2 is SQIVND (reference sequence). V was trimmed by 3 bases and J by 5 bases, leaving 14 bases between them. CDR3 sequence (DNA): TGTGCCAGTAGTATTACTGGACAGTGGGATCAGCCCCAGCATTTT. This codes for CASSITGQWDQPQHF.

CDR3 loop: CASSGTLTYEQYF. The CDR3 nucleotides read TGTGCCAGCAGCGGGACATTAACCTACGAGCAGTACTTC. This sequence joins TRBV5-5 and TRBJ2-7, with D maybe TRBD1 (6 bases). The CDR3 has 13 residues. Germline CDR1 is SGHKS and CDR2 is YYEKEE (reference sequence). The V and J ends lost 4 bases and 2 bases respectively, with 10 bases between them. The whole variable domain, remainder taken from reference TRBV5-5 and TRBJ2-7, is DAGVTQSPTHLIKTRGQQVTLRCSPISGHKSVSWYQQVLGQGPQFIFQYYEKEERGRGNFPDRFSARQFPNYSSELNVNALLLGDSALYLCASSGTLTYEQYFGPGTRLTVT.

The chain links TRBV18 to TRBJ1-2; 8 bases match TRBD1. CDR3 length equals 15 residues. The V segment lost 2 bases and the J segment 2 bases; nucleotides outside the gene matches: 4. The V gene's germline CDR1 is KGHSH and CDR2 LQKENI. The CDR3 sequence: CASSPETGANYGYTF. The CDR3 DNA follows: TGTGCCAGCTCACCAGAGACAGGGGCGAACTATGGCTACACCTTC.

The chain employs TRBV27 and TRBJ2-7, with a tentative D call TRBD1 (5 bases). In germline, CDR1 is MNHEY, CDR2 SMNVEV (reference sequence). Trimming cost V 6 bases and J 2 bases, with 17 bases left between them. The CDR3 runs 15 residues. The chain's CDR3 is CASRRTRSMTYEQYF. In DNA form, the CDR3 reads TGTGCCAGCAGGAGGACAAGGTCGATGACCTACGAGCAGTACTTC.

This chain's CDR3 is CASSPNGVNSPLHF. CDR3 DNA: TGTGCCAGCAGCCCGAACGGGGTTAATTCACCCCTCCACTTT. The chain uses TRBV11-2 and TRBJ1-6, with no clear D. CDR1 SGHAT and CDR2 FQNNGV come from the germline V gene. This CDR3 has 14 amino acids. V dropped 5 bases and J dropped 6 bases, with 11 bases sitting between them. Full variable domain (rest looked up from reference TRBV11-2 and TRBJ1-6): EAGVAQSPRYKIIEKRQSVAFWCNPISGHATLYWYQQILGQGPKLLIQFQNNGVVDDSQLPKDRFSAERLKGVDSTLKIQPAKLEDSAVYLCASSPNGVNSPLHFGNGTRLTVT.

In DNA, the CDR3 is TGCGCCAGCAGCTTGGGGGATAATCTGGGCGGGGCCACCGGGGAGCTGTTTTTT. This codes for CASSLGDNLGGATGELFF. The chain has TRBV5-1 and TRBJ2-2; possibly TRBD2 for D (6 bases). V gave up 0 bases and J gave up 4 bases, with 19 bases separating them. The CDR3 has 18 amino acids. Looked up from germline, CDR1 is SGHRS and CDR2 is YFSETQ.

The V gene is TRBV30, the J gene TRBJ1-3, with D uncertain. V was trimmed by 0 bases and J by 2 bases, leaving 11 bases between them. Germline-derived CDR1 and CDR2 are GTSNPN and SVGIG (reference sequence). The CDR3 totals 15 residues. This CDR3 reads CAWSVRGFPGNTIYF. CDR3 sequence (DNA): TGTGCCTGGAGTGTACGAGGGTTTCCTGGAAACACCATATATTTT.

The gene calls are TRBV7-9 and TRBJ2-1, with 9 nucleotides matching TRBD1. Germline V lookup: CDR1 SEHNR, CDR2 FQNEAQ (reference sequence). This CDR3 contains 15 residues. Unmatched junction bases numbered 5, after V lost 5 bases and J lost 3 bases. CDR3 sequence (DNA): TGTGCCAGCAGCGACTCGGACAGGGGCTACAATGAGCAGTTCTTC. The encoded protein is CASSDSDRGYNEQFF.

As DNA, the CDR3 is TGTGCCAGCAGGCAACCGGGACAGGGCTACGAGCAGTACTTC. It is translated as CASRQPGQGYEQYF. The V call is TRBV27, the J call TRBJ2-7; 9 nucleotides line up with TRBD1. The CDR3 sequence is 14 residues long. Germline assignment: CDR1 MNHEY and CDR2 SMNVEV (reference sequence). Trimming took 6 bases from V and 3 from J; bases not matched to a gene: 6.

In its sample, this clone was seen once. The V gene is TRBV30, the J gene TRBJ1-2; D not resolved. The V end lost 7 bases, the J end lost 8 bases, and 11 bases lay between the germline ends. This CDR3 has 10 amino acids. The germline gives CDR1 GTSNPN, CDR2 SVGIG (reference sequence). The CDR3 here is CAFQVIGYTF. For the CDR3, the DNA is TGTGCCTTTCAGGTCATAGGCTACACCTTC.

The V call is TRBV19, the J call TRBJ1-3; D possibly corresponds to TRBD1 (6 bases). V shed 6 bases and J shed 4 bases, with 13 bases lying between them. Germline V gene data show CDR1 as LNHDA and CDR2 as SQIVND (reference sequence). The length of the CDR3 is 14 residues. CDR3 bases: TGTGCCAGTAGCGTCGACAGGACAGGAAACACCATATATTTT. Translating it yields CASSVDRTGNTIYF.

This chain connects TRBV2 to TRBJ1-6; D is uncertain. V shed 2 bases and J shed 9 bases, with 11 bases lying between them. There are 14 residues in the CDR3. Germline values: CDR1 SNHLY, CDR2 FYNNEI. CDR3 sequence (DNA): TGTGCCAGCAGTGAATCGAGGATAGGTTCACCCCTCCACTTT. Amino acid sequence: CASSESRIGSPLHF.